Below, 11 T cell receptor beta chains from the same sample are listed, as sequenced in a study of blood T cell repertoires in COVID-19. Sequencing used immunoSEQ multiplex PCR; TCRdb keeps in-frame clones, though not all of them. The table lists approximately 300,000 clones, roughly 90% of them singletons, with around a sixth in the top ten. The sample consisted of PBMCs or T cells enriched from blood (not recorded which). The receptor source for this set is a woman under 40 who had recovered from COVID-19.

This chain links TRBV4-2 with TRBJ2-1; 8 bases agree with TRBD1. The length of the CDR3 is 14 residues. From germline, CDR1 is LGHNA and CDR2 YNFKEQ. Germline trimming cut 3 bases from V and 8 bases from J; bases unmatched to any gene: 6. CDR3 protein: CASSQLQQGDEQFF. The CDR3 DNA reads as TGTGCCAGCAGCCAGCTACAACAGGGGGATGAGCAGTTCTTC.

This chain uses TRBV14 with TRBJ1-2; the D is unclear. With 4 bases removed from V and 0 bases from J, the gap between germline ends came to 15 bases. The CDR3 consists of 16 residues. CDR1 SGHDN and CDR2 FVKESK come from the germline V gene. This CDR3 is CASSLVGGKANYGYTF. In DNA, the CDR3 is TGTGCCAGCAGCCTCGTGGGCGGGAAAGCTAACTATGGCTACACCTTC.

The V call is TRBV24-1, the J call TRBJ1-1; no clear D. This CDR3 is built from 11 residues. V was cut by 12 bases and J by 6 bases, with 13 bases left in between. Germline V lookup: CDR1 KGHDR, CDR2 SFDVKD. The CDR3, as DNA: TGTGCCGCGGGAACTACGTCTGAAGCTTTCTTT. Translation: CAAGTTSEAFF.

The rearrangement uses TRBV3-1 (or the pseudogene TRBV3-2) and TRBJ1-1; 12 bases fit TRBD1. The ends lost 0 bases at V and 2 bases at J; junction bases unmatched: 7. CDR1 and CDR2 from the germline V gene are LGHDT and YNNKEL (reference sequence). The CDR3 is 18 amino acids. The CDR3 is CASSQDRGTGGHNTEAFF. CDR3 bases: TGTGCCAGCAGCCAAGATCGCGGGACAGGGGGCCATAACACTGAAGCTTTCTTT.

This chain links TRBV5-1 with TRBJ1-1; 8 bases are shared with TRBD1. The CDR3 extends over 18 amino acids. The germline V gene encodes CDR1 SGHRS and CDR2 YFSETQ. V lost 1 base, J lost 2 bases, and 13 bases stayed unmatched. For the CDR3, the DNA is TGCGCCAGCAGCTTGACCACCGGGACAGGAGTCCTTAACACTGAAGCTTTCTTT. Encoded protein: CASSLTTGTGVLNTEAFF. Full variable domain (remainder filled in from reference TRBV5-1 and TRBJ1-1): KAGVTQTPRYLIKTRGQQVTLSCSPISGHRSVSWYQQTPGQGLQFLFEYFSETQRNKGNFPGRFSGRQFSNSRSEMNVSTLELGDSALYLCASSLTTGTGVLNTEAFFGQGTRLTVV.

This clone has only one observation. The rearrangement uses TRBV4-3 and TRBJ2-3; TRBD2 agrees at 8 bases. The CDR3 sequence is 16 residues long. The trim removed 4 bases at V and 2 bases at J, leaving 8 bases unmatched. Germline V gene data show CDR1 as LGHNA and CDR2 as YSLEER. CDR3 coding DNA: TGCGCCAGCAGCCTAGCTGGCGGGGGGACCACAGATACGCAGTATTTT. Translated: CASSLAGGGTTDTQYF.

The chain couples TRBV5-1 to TRBJ2-1, with 14 bases fitting TRBD2. Germline V gene lookup returns CDR1 SGHRS and CDR2 YFSETQ. After removal of 0 bases from V and 1 base from J, the junction contained 3 bases not matched to a gene. This CDR3 is 18 amino acids long. CDR3 sequence reads: CASSLVGTSGSSYNEQFF. CDR3 DNA sequence: TGCGCCAGCAGCTTGGTGGGGACTAGCGGGAGTTCCTACAATGAGCAGTTCTTC. The variable domain in full, with the rest retrieved from reference TRBV5-1 and TRBJ2-1, is KAGVTQTPRYLIKTRGQQVTLSCSPISGHRSVSWYQQTPGQGLQFLFEYFSETQRNKGNFPGRFSGRQFSNSRSEMNVSTLELGDSALYLCASSLVGTSGSSYNEQFFGPGTRLTVL.

This clone was recorded many times. The CDR3 sequence: CASSVGTGVDSYEQYF. The CDR3 DNA sequence: TGTGCCAGCAGCGTAGGGACAGGGGTCGACTCCTACGAGCAGTACTTC. This chain links TRBV9 with TRBJ2-7, with 9 bases lining up with TRBD1. The germline V gene encodes CDR1 SGDLS and CDR2 YYNGEE. V shed 0 bases, J shed 0 bases, and the junction held 4 bases outside the gene matches. This CDR3 has 16 amino acids.

This CDR3 reads CASRGQSNQPQHF. The CDR3 bases are TGTGCCAGCAGGGGACAGTCCAATCAGCCCCAGCATTTT. V and J are TRBV12-3 or TRBV12-4 and TRBJ1-5; 7 bases map to TRBD1. The V and J ends lost 6 bases and 3 bases, in that order; junction bases with no gene match: 2. The CDR3 sequence is 13 residues long.

This clone has only a few counts. This rearrangement joins TRBV7-9 to TRBJ2-6; TRBD1 might be the D (5 bases). Germline V gives CDR1 SEHNR, CDR2 FQNEAQ (reference sequence). The CDR3 has 17 amino acids. V was clipped by 5 bases and J by 4 bases, with 18 bases between them. In DNA form, the CDR3 reads TGTGCCAGCAGCCCGCAGGGTTTTCTGGTGGGGGCCAACGTCCTGACTTTC. Encoded protein: CASSPQGFLVGANVLTF. Complete variable domain (other parts from reference TRBV7-9 and TRBJ2-6): DTGVSQNPRHKITKRGQNVTFRCDPISEHNRLYWYRQTLGQGPEFLTYFQNEAQLEKSRLLSDRFSAERPKGSFSTLEIQRTEQGDSAMYLCASSPQGFLVGANVLTFGAGSRLTVL.

The chain combines TRBV6-2 or TRBV6-3 with TRBJ1-5, with a weak D call TRBD1 (5 bases). Per germline, CDR1 MNHEY and CDR2 SVGEGT. V dropped 2 bases and J dropped 5 bases, with 10 bases sitting between them. The CDR3 sequence is 14 residues long. CDR3 bases: TGTGCCAGCAGTTACCCAGGGATACATCAGCCCCAGCATTTT. This codes for CASSYPGIHQPQHF.